This T cell receptor beta chain was retrieved from a study of CD8 T cells in Susac syndrome (dated by TCRdb to between 2018 and 2021). Regarding the study in general: Of the Susac syndrome patients who were sequenced, six had clinically active disease and about 8 were in clinical remission. At the time of blood withdrawal, Susac syndrome patients were either therapy-naive, taking corticosteroids (with some also receiving IVIg), or on IVIg alone. Repertoire sequencing was used to test whether CD8+ T cell activation and differentiation in Susac syndrome was antigen driven. General conclusions and limits of the study: The CD4+ T cell repertoire of patients with Susac syndrome showed no detectable clonal expansion. The number of individuals in the TCR sequencing and HLA analysis was recognized as being relatively small.

To note about this clonotype: Its antigen target is currently unknown. The sample holds no much larger clone one base away, and base qualities are not on file.

Peripheral blood CD8+ and CD4+ T cells from healthy donors, Susac syndrome patients and multiple sclerosis patients were profiled by high-throughput TCR beta sequencing. Susac syndrome patients met recently defined diagnostic criteria for definite or probable disease. Bulk CD8+ and CD4+ T cells were purified magnetically by negative isolation, whereas CD8+ TEMRA cells were enriched by FACS. Blood was drawn into EDTA tubes, processed within 24 hours, and PBMCs were isolated by density gradient centrifugation. PBMCs destined for TCR sequencing were cryopreserved in liquid nitrogen and later thawed in a 37 °C water bath. A purity of at least 90% was achieved for sorted or isolated CD4+, CD8+ and CD8+ TEMRA cells. RNA was extracted with the RNeasy kit and about 0.5 to 1 ug was reverse transcribed using random hexamers. The immunoSEQ multiplex PCR assay, covering 54 Vbeta and 13 Jbeta segments, was used to amplify TCR beta CDR3 regions. To correct PCR amplification bias, a synthetic template baseline was used for both primer optimization and computational correction. The source study handled its data this way. Reads were assigned to V, D and J genes according to IMGT and analyzed in immunoSEQ Analyzer, with only productive sequences retained. To calculate clonality, Shannon entropy was normalized by log2 of the number of productive unique sequences and then subtracted from one. For each patient and control, public and private clones were evaluated among the 100 most prevalent clones. Clones were defined as Susac-specific if absent from the healthy and MS cohorts, from 1052 published viral clones and from other ImmuneACCESS disease sequences. In TCRdb, the public reads were trimmed at Q25 with fastp and aligned with MiXCR, with productive beta chains retained. Duplicate CDR3 protein sequences are folded into a single record with the most common DNA and genes. The V and J calls follow TCRdb's processing rather than the paper's. This sample comprises about 190,000 distinct CDR3 sequences, around 95% of them detected only once. The ten most abundant clones make up around 0.096% of the sample.

V was cut back by 1 base and J by 0 bases, leaving a gap of 15 bases between them. The CDR3 numbers 17 residues from cysteine through phenylalanine. The read is trimmed to its CDR3 DNA, 51 bases read in frame from base 1. CDR1 and CDR2, looked up from the germline V gene, are MNHEY and SVGAGI. In this chain, TRBV6-5 is recombined with TRBJ2-5, with the D call perhaps TRBD1 or TRBD2, each one matching 5 bases. This TCR derives from a human donor with Susac syndrome. Sequencing was performed on CD4+ T cells from PBMCs. The bases are TGTGCCAGCAGTTACTACGAGGGGCGGTTATACCAAGAGACCCAGTACTTC. Its protein is CASSYYEGRLYQETQYF.